This TCR beta chain was captured by sequencing in a study of molecular identifiers for immune sequencing clone quantification. Study-level results: Molecules of identical TCR sharing a barcode could underestimate highly expanded clone sizes. Clones exceeding 20 RNA copies carried over 97% of effector molecules but under 1% of naive-cell molecules. A single cell's spiked Jurkat TCR RNA was reportedly detectable among 900,000 to 1,000,000 naive cells.

A remark on this clonotype: The antigen remains undetermined.

Bulk TCR libraries were made with methods that had been previously described and with listed TCR primers. TCRdb re-analysed the PCR reads in MiXCR, keeping a single row per CDR3 protein. The sample has hundreds of thousands of distinct CDR3 sequences, just under 20% seen once; the top ten hold roughly 0.83%. Germline V CDR1 and CDR2: GTSNPN, SVGIG (reference sequence). The germline V and J ends were trimmed by 3 bases and 4 bases, with 10 bases remaining between them. There are 13 residues in the CDR3. The receptor was derived from a human donor in good health. Some libraries in this study had Jurkat cell RNA spiked in. V and J are TRBV30 and TRBJ1-3, with D unclear. The sequenced material came from naive CD8+ T cells from blood, with Jurkat cell RNA spiked in. Indicated subset: FACS-sorted CD8+CD4-CCR7+CD45RA+ naive T cells. CDR3 DNA sequence: TGTGCCTGGAGCCCCGGCCCAGGAAACACCATATATTTT. This encodes CAWSPGPGNTIYF.